Sequencing of this T cell receptor (beta chain) was carried out in a study of cytotoxic CD8 clonotypes in ibrutinib-treated CLL. As for the study in general: The cohort had around 10 relapsed/refractory and some 14 treatment-naive patients, fewer than 18 IGHV unmutated.

The V gene's germline CDR1 is SGHNT and CDR2 YYREEE (reference sequence). The CDR3 length is 12 residues. V was clipped by 3 bases and J by 0 bases, with 3 bases between them. Study findings and constraints: Having risen at ibrutinib response, clonality had fallen back toward baseline by progression. Contraction or stability on treatment was seen for public clonotypes, which were uncommon.

Genomic DNA (about 2.2 micrograms) was obtained from cryopreserved PBMCs for construction of TCR beta libraries. Sequenced by immunoSEQ multiplex PCR; TCRdb stores in-frame clones only, minus some. This sample has approximately 130,000 clones, with less than 90% found just once. This clone was recorded a few times. The antigen remains undetermined. The receptor was isolated from a human donor with chronic lymphocytic leukemia. Here the sequenced sample was PBMCs, taken after 24 months of ibrutinib treatment. The chain uses TRBV5-4 and TRBJ1-1; D gene unclear. In DNA form, the CDR3 reads TGTGCCAGCAGCTGGGTGAACACTGAAGCTTTCTTT. It is translated as CASSWVNTEAFF.